The rows below give T cell receptor beta chains drawn from one sample of a study of OX40 agonist ivuxolimab in advanced cancers. Sequenced by immunoSEQ multiplex PCR; TCRdb stores in-frame clones only, minus some. Of approximately 100,000 clones listed, more than 85% are singletons. The specimen comprised CD4+ or CD8+ T cells sorted from blood, sampled in a trial of the OX40 agonist ivuxolimab. The receptors stem from an adult with an advanced solid tumor such as melanoma, head and neck, liver or kidney cancer. Each CDR3 is given with its conserved first and last residue. D genes are given only for firm matches. Clone size is stated in some rows and not others, as once, few, many or a class when expanded.

J gene,D gene,clone size,V gene,CDR3 protein,CDR3 DNA
TRBJ1-4,.,.,TRBV5-8,CASRPEQGWNEKLFF,TGTGCCAGCAGACCTGAACAGGGTTGGAATGAAAAACTGTTTTTT
TRBJ1-5,.,.,TRBV5-1,CASSLVGDSNQPQHF,TGCGCCAGCAGCTTGGTAGGGGACAGCAATCAGCCCCAGCATTTT
TRBJ1-5,.,once,TRBV4-3,CASSQGPNQPQHF,TGCGCCAGCAGCCAAGGGCCCAATCAGCCCCAGCATTTT
TRBJ2-5,.,.,TRBV15,CATSRVMGGSGETQYF,TGTGCCACCAGCAGAGTAATGGGGGGCAGCGGTGAGACCCAGTACTTC
TRBJ1-4,TRBD1,.,TRBV7-8,CASRLGTGANEKLFF,TGTGCCAGCAGATTAGGGACAGGGGCTAATGAAAAACTGTTTTTT
TRBJ1-6,.,.,TRBV27,CASSLTPYNSPLHF,TGTGCCAGCAGTTTAACTCCTTATAATTCACCCCTCCACTTT
TRBJ2-7,TRBD2,.,TRBV5-4,CASSKREDSYEQYF,TGTGCCAGCAGTAAGCGGGAGGACTCCTACGAGCAGTACTTC
TRBJ2-2,TRBD2,.,TRBV7-9,CASSSRLAGSNTGELFF,TGTGCCAGCAGCTCACGACTAGCGGGATCGAACACCGGGGAGCTGTTTTTT
TRBJ1-2,.,.,TRBV11-2,CASSLVGGRYGYTF,TGTGCCAGCAGCTTAGTCGGGGGGAGGTATGGCTACACCTTC
TRBJ2-7,TRBD2,once,TRBV28,CASMVAGVSYEQYF,TGTGCCAGCATGGTAGCGGGAGTCTCCTACGAGCAGTACTTC
TRBJ1-3,.,.,TRBV9,CASSRRTSGNTIYF,TGTGCCAGCAGCAGACGGACCTCTGGAAACACCATATATTTT
TRBJ2-1,TRBD2,.,TRBV15,CATSRGSSGRIYEQFF,TGTGCCACCAGCAGAGGGTCTAGCGGGAGAATCTATGAGCAGTTCTTC
TRBJ2-3,.,.,TRBV30,CAWTLGNTDTQYF,TGTGCCTGGACTCTCGGGAACACAGATACGCAGTATTTT
TRBJ2-1,TRBD2,.,TRBV13,CASSRTSGGFREQFF,TGTGCCAGCAGCCGTACTAGCGGGGGGTTTCGTGAGCAGTTCTTC
TRBJ1-2,TRBD1,.,TRBV28,CVSSPMGQGFSYGYTF,TGTGTCAGCAGTCCCATGGGACAGGGGTTCTCCTATGGCTACACCTTC
TRBJ2-5,.,.,TRBV5-1,CASSLSLSTRLETQYF,TGCGCCAGCAGCTTGAGTCTCTCCACTAGATTAGAGACCCAGTACTTC